A single sample gave rise to the 15 T cell receptor beta chains below, sequenced in a study of shared clonotypes between healthy human individuals. Repertoires were generated with immunoSEQ multiplex PCR, while TCRdb's copy carries only in-frame clones and drops some. The table has approximately 2,000,000 clones, about 90% seen once; the top ten hold about 0.41%. Sequenced: naive CD4+ T cells from PBMCs. This sample's subset: CD45RA+ positively selected. Every receptor here comes from a man aged 18 to 30 in good health. Some clones in this sample may be carry-over from other donors' samples.

CDR3 loop: CASSEGTGSQEPQHF. The CDR3 DNA reads TGTGCCAGCAGTGAAGGGACAGGGTCTCAGGAGCCCCAGCATTTT. The rearrangement uses TRBV6-1 and TRBJ1-5; 8 bases align to TRBD1. Per germline, CDR1 MNHNS and CDR2 SASEGT. The CDR3 is made up of 15 amino acids. V was clipped by 1 base and J by 8 bases; unmatched bases: 7.

This clone came up once. The V call is TRBV6-5, the J call TRBJ2-7; TRBD1 agrees at 8 bases. The CDR3 is 14 amino acids. The trim removed 7 bases at V and 4 bases at J, leaving 9 bases unmatched. Germline loops: CDR1 MNHEY, CDR2 SVGAGI. The CDR3 DNA sequence: TGTGCCAGCACCTCCGGGACAGGCCTTTACGAGCAGTACTTC. Translated: CASTSGTGLYEQYF.

The count of this clone is one. The V and J genes are TRBV5-1 and TRBJ2-5, with a possible D match to TRBD2 (6 bases). V was clipped by 1 base and J by 3 bases, with 13 bases between them. The CDR3 length is 15 residues. Germline-derived CDR1 and CDR2 are SGHRS and YFSETQ. The CDR3 is CASSLIPGREETQYF. The CDR3 bases are TGCGCCAGCAGCTTGATTCCCGGGAGAGAAGAGACCCAGTACTTC.

As for this clone: The same CDR3 also results from other DNA sequences found in this sample. The chain uses TRBV19 and TRBJ1-5; D is undetermined. Germline-derived CDR1 and CDR2 are LNHDA and SQIVND (reference sequence). This CDR3 comprises 13 residues. V was cut by 5 bases and J by 2 bases, with 7 bases left in between. The CDR3 reads CASSDRRNQPQHF. DNA for the CDR3: TGTGCCAGTAGTGACCGACGCAATCAGCCCCAGCATTTT.

The DNA of the CDR3 is TGTGCCAGCAGCGTACATCTAGCGGACACAGATACGCAGTATTTT. Translated, it gives CASSVHLADTDTQYF. The gene calls are TRBV9 and TRBJ2-3; TRBD2 matches 7 bases. Germline V gene data show CDR1 as SGDLS and CDR2 as YYNGEE. The V and J ends lost 1 base and 2 bases, in that order; junction bases with no gene match: 4. This CDR3 comprises 15 residues. Drawing the rest from reference TRBV9 and TRBJ2-3, the complete variable domain is DSGVTQTPKHLITATGQRVTLRCSPRSGDLSVYWYQQSLDQGLQFLIQYYNGEERAKGNILERFSAQQFPDLHSELNLSSLELGDSALYFCASSVHLADTDTQYFGPGTRLTVL.

This clone was observed once. The chain recombines TRBV29-1 with TRBJ1-1, with TRBD1 identical over 7 bases. V trimming: 5 bases; J trimming: 3 bases; junction bases outside the gene matches: 9. Germline loops: CDR1 SQVTM, CDR2 ANQGSEA. This CDR3 comprises 14 residues. Written as DNA, the CDR3 is TGCAGCGTTCGCCGACAGGGTCGGGACACTGAAGCTTTCTTT. Translated, it gives CSVRRQGRDTEAFF. Supplemented by reference TRBV29-1 and TRBJ1-1, the full variable domain reads SAVISQKPSRDICQRGTSLTIQCQVDSQVTMMFWYRQQPGQSLTLIATANQGSEATYESGFVIDKFPISRPNLTFSTLTVSNMSPEDSSIYLCSVRRQGRDTEAFFGQGTRLTVV.

The chain is built from TRBV5-4 and TRBJ2-7; D tentatively reads TRBD1 or TRBD2 (5 bases each). The V gene's germline CDR1 is SGHNT and CDR2 YYREEE (reference sequence). V shed 5 bases and J shed 12 bases, with 21 bases lying between them. The CDR3 is 13 residues long. The CDR3, as DNA: TGTGCCAGCAGTTACTCACCAGGGACCCAGGGGTACTTC. Protein product: CASSYSPGTQGYF.

V and J are TRBV7-9 and TRBJ1-2, with unresolved D. Per germline, CDR1 SEHNR and CDR2 FQNEAQ (reference sequence). The length of the CDR3 is 14 residues. The V and J ends lost 5 bases and 0 bases respectively, with 10 bases between them. In DNA form, the CDR3 reads TGTGCCAGCAGCCCCAGTCCGGCTAACTATGGCTACACCTTC. Amino acids: CASSPSPANYGYTF.

This sequence joins TRBV6-5 and TRBJ1-1, with 7 bases lining up with TRBD1. Trimming at V came to 5 bases and at J to 4 bases, leaving 4 bases not matched to a gene. CDR1 is MNHEY and CDR2 is SVGAGI in the germline V gene. This CDR3 is built from 13 residues. In DNA, the CDR3 is TGTGCCAGCAGTACGTACAGGGGCACTGAAGCTTTCTTT. It encodes CASSTYRGTEAFF.

This chain uses TRBV11-3 with TRBJ2-7; D unresolved. Germline CDR1 reads SGHNT; CDR2 reads YENEEA. Between the trimmed V and J ends, which lost 1 base and 6 bases, there was a span of 19 bases. CDR3 length equals 16 residues. CDR3 DNA: TGTGCCAGCAGCTTAGTCGGCCTCACCCCGAGGAGCGAGCAGTACTTC. Residues: CASSLVGLTPRSEQYF.

In DNA form, the CDR3 reads TGTGCCAGCAGTCCCCAGGGAAATCAAGAGACCCAGTACTTC. It translates to CASSPQGNQETQYF. The chain links TRBV27 to TRBJ2-5; a weak D match, TRBD1 (5 bases). The CDR3 runs to 14 residues. Trimming left V 5 bases short and J 2 bases short, with 12 bases between. Germline V gives CDR1 MNHEY, CDR2 SMNVEV (reference sequence).

V gene TRBV11-2 combines with J gene TRBJ2-2; D may be TRBD1 or TRBD2 (5 bases each). CDR1 and CDR2 from the germline V gene are SGHAT and FQNNGV. The CDR3 contains 17 residues. V was pared by 3 bases and J by 0 bases, with 14 bases between. The CDR3 coding sequence is TGTGCCAGCAGCTTCGCTTTACGGGGCGCGAACACCGGGGAGCTGTTTTTT. Its translation: CASSFALRGANTGELFF.

This chain joins TRBV7-2 and TRBJ2-3; weak D call: TRBD2 (6 bases). V was cut by 2 bases and J by 6 bases, with 12 bases left in between. Germline-derived CDR1 and CDR2 are SGHTA and FQGNSA. This CDR3 has 14 residues. CDR3 residues: CASSLQLAADTQYF. CDR3 in DNA: TGTGCCAGCAGCTTACAACTAGCTGCGGATACGCAGTATTTT.

A note on this clone: Other DNA variants within this sample encode the same CDR3. The gene calls are TRBV7-9 and TRBJ1-2; D is ambiguous. Germline V CDR1 and CDR2: SEHNR, FQNEAQ (reference sequence). V gave up 1 base and J gave up 5 bases, with 5 bases separating them. The CDR3 runs 12 residues. The chain's CDR3 is CASSLESYGYTF. The CDR3 DNA reads TGTGCCAGCAGCTTAGAATCATATGGCTACACCTTC.

The chain joins TRBV10-3 to TRBJ2-7; 9 positions match TRBD1. With 3 bases clipped from V and 7 bases from J, the junction kept 7 bases outside the gene matches. Per the germline V gene, CDR1 is ENHRY and CDR2 is SYGVKD. The CDR3 covers 14 residues. In nucleotides, the CDR3 is TGTGCCATCAGTGAACAACAGGGGGCAATAGAGCAGTACTTC. Residues: CAISEQQGAIEQYF.